A single sample gave rise to the 5 T cell receptor beta chains below, sequenced in a study of early T cells in non-severe SARS-CoV-2 infection. One entry per CDR3 protein, called by TCRdb with MiXCR from the 5' RACE reads. The sample lists 30,000 to 40,000 distinct CDR3 sequences, over 9% occurring once. Sequences were obtained from whole blood. Receptors were obtained from an adult who was a healthcare worker with PCR-confirmed SARS-CoV-2 infection or an uninfected control (not recorded which).

This clonotype was recorded at least ten times. The chain combines TRBV10-3 with TRBJ2-5; D is possibly TRBD1 (6 bases). V was cut by 9 bases and J by 0 bases, with 8 bases left in between. CDR1 and CDR2 from the germline V gene are ENHRY and SYGVKD. The CDR3 extends over 12 amino acids. As DNA, the CDR3 is TGTGCCATAACAGGGAACCAAGAGACCCAGTACTTC. This codes for CAITGNQETQYF.

The V call is TRBV7-6, the J call TRBJ2-5; D not certain. The germline V gene has CDR1 SGHVS and CDR2 FNYEAQ. V lost 1 base, J lost 1 base, and 7 bases lay in between. This CDR3 is 14 amino acids long. The DNA of the CDR3 is TGTGCCAGCAGCTTAGTTGGTATCCAAGAGACCCAGTACTTC. This encodes CASSLVGIQETQYF.

This clonotype occurred many times. J is TRBJ1-4 and V is TRBV11-2; no firm D call. The CDR3 has 15 residues. The V gene's germline CDR1 is SGHAT and CDR2 FQNNGV. Deletions cut 5 bases from V and 2 bases from J, with 12 bases between. The CDR3, as DNA: TGTGCCAGCAGCCATGCGAGGATGACTAATGAAAAACTGTTTTTT. Protein product: CASSHARMTNEKLFF.

In its sample, this clonotype was seen many times. CDR3 nucleotide sequence: TGTGCCAGCGGCGCGACCCGCAGGGGGTTTCATGTGAACACTGAAGCTTTCTTT. This gives the protein CASGATRRGFHVNTEAFF. V and J are TRBV3-1 and TRBJ1-1, with 7 positions matching TRBD1. In germline, CDR1 is LGHDT, CDR2 YNNKEL (reference sequence). CDR3 length equals 18 residues. V trimming: 8 bases; J trimming: 0 bases; junction bases outside the gene matches: 18. Based on the CDR3 plus reference TRBV3-1 and TRBJ1-1, the full variable domain is DTAVSQTPKYLVTQMGNDKSIKCEQNLGHDTMYWYKQDSKKFLKIMFSYNNKELIINETVPNRFSPKSPDKAHLNLHINSLELGDSAVYFCASGATRRGFHVNTEAFFGQGTRLTVV.

Comments on this clonotype: This may stem from a read error, because a much larger clone lies one nucleotide away. This chain links TRBV3-1 with TRBJ2-3; D unresolved. V lost 4 bases to trimming and J lost 2 bases, with 13 bases between them. The CDR3 has 15 amino acids. Germline values: CDR1 LGHDT, CDR2 YNNKEL (reference sequence). The chain's CDR3 is CASSPTPRTTDTQYF. CDR3 nucleotide sequence: TGTGCCAGCAGCCCTACCCCCCGGACCACAGATACGCAGTATTTT.